The entry below describes one TCR beta chain. The CDR3 consists of 15 residues. V lost 2 bases, J lost 5 bases, and 14 bases lay in between. Clones were read by immunoSEQ multiplex PCR, and TCRdb kept only the in-frame ones, dropping some. The data hold about 340,000 clones, with about nine tenths observed a single time. This entry belongs to a study of blood T cell repertoires in COVID-19. The wider study: The samples span acute and convalescent COVID-19 from the United States, Italy and Spain.

Material: peripheral blood. This clonotype originated in a woman between 45 and 65 years old with COVID-19, enrolled during active disease. This rearrangement joins TRBV23-1 to TRBJ2-3, with D perhaps TRBD2 (6 bases). TRBV23-1 is filed as an ORF, its function uncertain. The CDR3, as DNA: TGCGCCAGCAGTCAAAGGAGGGAGTGGGGAGATACGCAGTATTTT. Translation gives CASSQRREWGDTQYF.